The 2 T cell receptor beta chains below were found in one sample sequenced in a study of CD8 T cells in ankylosing spondylitis. One entry per CDR3 protein results from TCRdb running MiXCR on the 5' RACE reads. Found here are approximately 190,000 distinct CDR3 sequences, 10% to 15% of them singletons; the top ten hold roughly 9.6%. The sample consisted of blood, either unsorted or a sorted T cell fraction (not recorded which). These receptors came from a female donor with ankylosing spondylitis or in good health (not recorded which).

The genes are TRBV20-1 and TRBJ2-7, with 10 bases fitting TRBD2. J lost 5 bases, V lost 6 bases, and 10 bases had no gene match. CDR1 is DFQATT and CDR2 is SNEGSKA in the germline V gene (reference sequence). This CDR3 is 14 amino acids long. CDR3 coding DNA: TGCAGTGCAACCTATAGCGGGAGGCTGGACGAGCAGTACTTC. Protein product: CSATYSGRLDEQYF.

This clonotype appeared many times. CDR3 nucleotide sequence: TGTGCCAGCAGACCCGGGGCGGCGGGCAATCAGCCCCAGCATTTT. Translating gives CASRPGAAGNQPQHF. The chain recombines TRBV12-3 or TRBV12-4 with TRBJ1-5, with a possible D match to TRBD1 (5 bases). Trimming cost V 6 bases and J 2 bases, with 14 bases left between them. The length of the CDR3 is 15 residues.